This T cell receptor beta chain comes out of a study of control samples from healthy donors and cancer patients (dated by TCRdb to the early 2020s). The library came from the immunoSEQ multiplex PCR assay. TCRdb retrieved this table from immuneACCESS and kept in-frame rearrangements only. Not all clones are present; in checked studies, unresolved V genes account for under half, and no reason is known for the remainder. In this sample the table shows about 34,000 clones, approximately 90% of which occur a single time. 1.5% to 2% of the sample is in the top ten clones. In regard to this clone: The antigen this receptor binds is unknown. No clone much larger than this one lies a single base away; base qualities are absent.

The germline V gene supplies CDR1 SGHTA and CDR2 FQGNSA. Cut back by 3 bases and 2 bases, the V and J ends lie 13 bases apart. There are 15 amino acids in the CDR3, from cysteine to phenylalanine inclusive. CDR3 DNA only is kept here, 45 bases in frame from base 1. Sequenced: PBMCs. The TCR comes from a woman in her thirties or forties with lung cancer. In this chain, TRBV7-2 is recombined with TRBJ1-1, with no reliable assignment of the D segment. The DNA sequence is given as TGTGCCAGCAGCTTTAACGCGGATGCAAACACTGAAGCTTTCTTT. Its amino acids are CASSFNADANTEAFF.